The rows below give T cell receptor beta chains drawn from one sample of a study of shared clonotypes between healthy human individuals. TCRdb's table, derived via immunoSEQ multiplex PCR, lists solely in-frame clones and lacks some. Of 470,000 or so clones listed, 65% to 85% are singletons. The specimen sequenced was PBMCs. The receptors shown here come from a woman aged 40-49 years in good health. Some clones in this sample may be carry-over from other donors' samples. Each CDR3 is given with its conserved first and last residue. D genes are given only for firm matches. The size field is filled for only some rows; it gives once, few, many or a size class.

V	J	size	D	CDR3	DNA
TRBV27	TRBJ2-7	.	TRBD2	CASSITGTSLHEQYF	TGTGCCAGCAGTATTACCGGGACTAGTCTCCACGAGCAGTACTTC
TRBV4-3	TRBJ2-7	.	.	CASSPKAQNYEQYF	TGCGCCAGCAGCCCCAAGGCCCAGAACTACGAGCAGTACTTC
TRBV9	TRBJ2-1	.	TRBD2	CASSVSTSGRAEDNEQFF	TGTGCCAGCAGCGTAAGTACTAGCGGGAGGGCCGAGGACAATGAGCAGTTCTTC
TRBV7-9	TRBJ2-4	.	.	CASSPRLDLAKNIQYF	TGTGCCAGCAGCCCCCGGCTCGACTTAGCCAAAAACATTCAGTACTTC
TRBV7-9	TRBJ2-2	.	TRBD2	CASSLGTSGLTGELFF	TGTGCCAGCAGCTTAGGGACTAGCGGGCTGACCGGGGAGCTGTTTTTT
TRBV5-4	TRBJ2-7	.	.	CASSLNPYEQYF	TGTGCCAGCAGCTTGAACCCTTACGAGCAGTACTTC
TRBV15	TRBJ2-1	.	.	CATSRDRGGYNEQFF	TGTGCCACCAGCAGAGATCGGGGCGGCTACAATGAGCAGTTCTTC
TRBV29-1	TRBJ2-7	once	TRBD2	CSVGTSEPYEQYF	TGCAGCGTTGGGACTAGCGAGCCCTACGAGCAGTACTTC
TRBV25-1	TRBJ1-4	.	TRBD1	CASKGAFEKLFF	TGTGCCAGCAAGGGGGCTTTTGAAAAACTGTTTTTT
TRBV5-1	TRBJ2-1	.	.	CASSLDYGGNEQFF	TGCGCCAGCAGCTTGGATTACGGCGGCAATGAGCAGTTCTTC
TRBV11-1	TRBJ2-1	once	TRBD1	CASSWTGYNEQFF	TGTGCCAGCAGCTGGACAGGGTACAATGAGCAGTTCTTC
TRBV28	TRBJ1-4	.	.	CASAALRTDEKLFF	TGTGCCAGCGCCGCCCTAAGGACCGATGAAAAACTGTTTTTT
TRBV19	TRBJ2-3	.	TRBD2	CATCREGTDTQYF	TGTGCCACTTGCCGGGAGGGCACAGATACGCAGTATTTT
TRBV18	TRBJ1-2	.	.	CASSLTLWGSADGYTF	TGTGCCAGCTCACTCACCTTATGGGGGTCGGCGGATGGCTACACCTTC
TRBV12-5	TRBJ2-1	.	.	CASGLLGGEQFF	TGTGCTAGTGGTTTGCTCGGGGGTGAGCAGTTCTTC
TRBV7-9	TRBJ1-1	.	.	CASSAGLANTEAFF	TGTGCCAGCAGCGCAGGTTTGGCAAACACTGAAGCTTTCTTT
TRBV9	TRBJ2-1	once	TRBD2	CASSPRGGVLAGGNEQFF	TGTGCCAGCAGCCCGAGGGGGGGGGTGCTAGCGGGAGGCAATGAGCAGTTCTTC
TRBV6-1	TRBJ1-2	.	.	CASRSWDGWDYGYTF	TGTGCCAGCAGGTCTTGGGACGGATGGGACTATGGCTACACCTTC
TRBV30	TRBJ1-4	.	TRBD1	CAWSVHGTGWEKLFF	TGTGCCTGGAGTGTACACGGGACAGGGTGGGAAAAACTGTTTTTT
TRBV6-4	TRBJ1-5	.	.	CASSDSKQYSNQPQHF	TGTGCCAGCAGTGACTCGAAACAGTATAGCAATCAGCCCCAGCATTTT
TRBV29-1	TRBJ1-2	.	TRBD1	CSVEGTGNGYTF	TGCAGCGTTGAGGGGACAGGGAATGGCTACACCTTC
TRBV19	TRBJ2-2	.	.	CASSQQGLTGELFF	TGTGCCAGTAGCCAACAGGGACTCACCGGGGAGCTGTTTTTT
TRBV18	TRBJ1-4	.	.	CASSEGGTNEKLFF	TGTGCCAGCTCAGAGGGGGGCACTAATGAAAAACTGTTTTTT
TRBV7-2	TRBJ2-5	many	TRBD2	CASSLGLAGRQETQYF	TGTGCCAGCAGCTTAGGGCTAGCGGGACGCCAAGAGACCCAGTACTTC
TRBV4-3	TRBJ1-3	.	.	CASSQDLGQALYF	TGCGCCAGCAGCCAAGATCTGGGGCAGGCCTTATATTTT
TRBV30	TRBJ1-2	.	TRBD1	CAWKRQGPAYGYTF	TGTGCCTGGAAGCGACAGGGACCGGCCTATGGCTACACCTTC
TRBV4-1	TRBJ2-5	.	.	CASSRGLVETQYF	TGCGCCAGCAGCCGAGGACTCGTCGAGACCCAGTACTTC
TRBV7-2	TRBJ2-7	few	.	CASSSMVGSSYEQYF	TGTGCCAGCAGTTCCATGGTAGGAAGCTCCTACGAGCAGTACTTC
TRBV30	TRBJ2-1	.	.	CAWSRLTNEQFF	TGTGCCTGGAGTAGACTGACCAATGAGCAGTTCTTC
TRBV30	TRBJ1-5	once	TRBD1	CALQGEVGQPQHF	TGTGCCTTACAGGGGGAGGTGGGTCAGCCCCAGCATTTT